Each of the 23 T cell receptor beta chains below was sequenced from the same sample in a study of regulatory T cells in long-lasting Graves disease. Described time point: newly diagnosed GD, antithyroid drugs for less than 3 months. PBMCs were the source of the RNA used for TCR sequencing. Library construction for TCR beta used iRepertoire HTBI primers and Arm-PCR of CDR3 regions. A single record per CDR3 protein comes from TCRdb applying MiXCR to the multiplex PCR reads. This sample yields fewer than 650,000 distinct CDR3 sequences, of which 15% to 20% are seen a single time; roughly 18% belongs to the top ten. The data were also submitted as part of a second study, on T cells in Graves' hyperthyroidism and ophthalmopathy.

Sample: peripheral blood mononuclear cells (PBMCs), taken at new diagnosis, from a patient treated with antithyroid drugs. The receptor source for this set is a woman aged 25-40 years with Graves disease.

The rearrangement links TRBV5-1 to TRBJ2-2, with D unresolved. The CDR3 runs 15 residues. V shed 1 base and J shed 0 bases, with 7 bases lying between them. CDR1 and CDR2 from the germline V gene are SGHRS and YFSETQ. In DNA, the CDR3 is TGCGCCAGCAGCTTGCTAGACCCGAACACCGGGGAGCTGTTTTTT. Translated, it gives CASSLLDPNTGELFF.

The chain employs TRBV19 and TRBJ1-2, with 8 bases identical to TRBD1. The CDR3 totals 14 residues. J was trimmed by 3 bases and V by 6 bases; bases with no gene match: 6. In germline, CDR1 is LNHDA, CDR2 SQIVND (reference sequence). The DNA for the CDR3 is TGTGCCAGTAGACCGGACAGGGAACACTATGGCTACACCTTC. It encodes CASRPDREHYGYTF.

The chain recombines TRBV28 with TRBJ2-6; a weak D match, TRBD1 (8 bases). In germline, CDR1 is MDHEN, CDR2 SYDVKM. The CDR3 runs to 16 residues. The ends were cut back, 8 bases at V and 1 base at J, with 15 bases in the middle. The CDR3: CASGPQGGSGANVLTF. The CDR3, as DNA: TGTGCCAGCGGACCACAGGGGGGGTCTGGGGCCAACGTCCTGACTTTC.

Ten or more counts support this clonotype. The rearrangement joins TRBV9 to TRBJ2-7; 9 positions match TRBD1. The CDR3 is 15 amino acids. Germline CDR1 is SGDLS and CDR2 is YYNGEE. J was trimmed by 3 bases and V by 0 bases; bases with no gene match: 4. The CDR3 region is CASSVEGQGLYEQYF. Written as DNA, the CDR3 is TGTGCCAGCAGCGTAGAGGGACAGGGACTCTACGAGCAGTACTTC.

This clonotype was detected many times. The gene calls are TRBV29-1 and TRBJ1-2; D may be TRBD1 (6 bases). The CDR3 consists of 11 residues. Germline CDR1 is SQVTM and CDR2 is ANQGSEA. The DNA of the CDR3 is TGCAGTGGAAACACAGGGAACGGCTACACCTTC. This translates into CSGNTGNGYTF.

This clonotype was observed many times. This chain uses TRBV27 with TRBJ2-2, with D uncertain. The V gene lost 3 bases and the J gene lost 7 bases, with 9 bases spanning the gap. CDR1 is MNHEY and CDR2 is SMNVEV in the germline V gene (reference sequence). CDR3 length equals 13 residues. The CDR3 reads CASSFAGYGELFF. In nucleotides, the CDR3 is TGTGCCAGCAGTTTTGCCGGATACGGGGAGCTGTTTTTT.

This clonotype has a handful of counts. This chain links TRBV14 with TRBJ2-3; no clear D gene. Per germline, CDR1 SGHDN and CDR2 FVKESK. V lost 5 bases to trimming and J lost 2 bases, with 14 bases between them. The CDR3 length is 15 residues. CDR3 region: CASSVQQTNTDTQYF. The CDR3 coding sequence is TGTGCCAGCAGCGTTCAACAGACAAACACAGATACGCAGTATTTT.

This clonotype has ten or more counts. This rearrangement joins TRBV28 to TRBJ2-7; D not certain. Trimming pared 3 bases from V and 2 bases from J, leaving 14 bases between. The CDR3 contains 15 residues. The V gene's germline CDR1 is MDHEN and CDR2 SYDVKM. The CDR3 protein is CASSFSGLGPYEQYF. In DNA form, the CDR3 reads TGTGCCAGCAGTTTTTCAGGTCTCGGGCCCTACGAGCAGTACTTC.

The chain links TRBV3-1 to TRBJ2-1, with 9 positions matching TRBD1. The CDR3 spans 15 residues. V lost 5 bases, J lost 0 bases, and 2 bases stayed unmatched. CDR1 and CDR2 from the germline V gene are LGHDT and YNNKEL (reference sequence). The CDR3 protein is CASSMDRGSYNEQFF. DNA of the CDR3: TGTGCCAGCAGCATGGACAGGGGCTCCTACAATGAGCAGTTCTTC.

In its sample, this clonotype was seen a few times. The gene calls are TRBV20-1 and TRBJ2-7, with 7 bases lining up with TRBD2. Germline V gives CDR1 DFQATT, CDR2 SNEGSKA (reference sequence). Germline trimming cut 0 bases from V and 4 bases from J; bases unmatched to any gene: 9. This CDR3 has 15 amino acids. The CDR3 nucleotides read TGCAGTGCTAGAGATCTGGGGGGGATCGGTTACGAGCAGTACTTC. It yields the protein CSARDLGGIGYEQYF.

As to this clonotype: The junction and the germline gene differ at one end; a read error may be behind it. The CDR3 sequence is CASSLLIAGGHAGELFF. The CDR3 DNA follows: TGTGCCAGCAGCTTGTTAATCGCGGGAGGGCATGCCGGGGAGCTGTTTTTT. V and J are TRBV5-1 and TRBJ2-2; 9 bases are shared with TRBD2. Germline V gene lookup returns CDR1 SGHRS and CDR2 YFSETQ. This CDR3 has 17 residues.

At least ten counts were recorded for this clonotype. The rearrangement joins TRBV2 to TRBJ2-2; tentatively, D is TRBD1 (5 bases). Germline CDR1 and CDR2: SNHLY and FYNNEI. V lost 7 bases and J lost 5, with 17 bases in between. The CDR3 spans 15 residues. CDR3: CASKNWGSQTGELFF. CDR3 bases: TGTGCCAGCAAAAATTGGGGCAGCCAGACCGGGGAGCTGTTTTTT.

This clonotype was counted many times. In nucleotides, the CDR3 is TGTGCCAGCGCGATAGAGGGGACAGGGGCGATGGATACGCAGTATTTT. It encodes CASAIEGTGAMDTQYF. This chain joins TRBV2 and TRBJ2-3; TRBD1 matches 10 bases. From germline, CDR1 is SNHLY and CDR2 FYNNEI. V shed 8 bases and J 6 bases; nucleotides not matched to a gene: 14. The CDR3 has 16 residues. The variable domain in full, completed from reference TRBV2 and TRBJ2-3, reads EPEVTQTPSHQVTQMGQEVILRCVPISNHLYFYWYRQILGQKVEFLVSFYNNEISEKSEIFDDQFSVERPDGSNFTLKIRSTKLEDSAMYFCASAIEGTGAMDTQYFGPGTRLTVL.

The V gene is TRBV5-1, the J gene TRBJ2-3; D is uncertain. Germline V gives CDR1 SGHRS, CDR2 YFSETQ. There are 15 residues in the CDR3. The germline V and J ends were trimmed by 0 bases and 6 bases, with 14 bases remaining between them. Here the CDR3 reads CASSLDGVATDTQYF. CDR3 in DNA: TGCGCCAGCAGCTTGGATGGGGTGGCTACCGATACGCAGTATTTT.

The chain employs TRBV7-2 and TRBJ2-7; 7 nucleotides match TRBD2. The V segment lost 5 bases and the J segment 9 bases; nucleotides outside the gene matches: 4. The CDR3 extends over 11 amino acids. Germline values: CDR1 SGHTA, CDR2 FQGNSA. The CDR3 sequence: CASSNGLGQYF. CDR3 coding DNA: TGTGCCAGCAGCAATGGACTAGGGCAGTACTTC.

Comments on this clonotype: A much larger clone differs by one base, so this may be a read error. No conserved phenylalanine or tryptophan is present at the end of the CDR3, so a read error is the likely explanation. The rearrangement links TRBV6-1 to TRBJ1-1; D ambiguous. The CDR3 spans 11 residues. V was clipped by 6 bases and J by 10 bases, with 12 bases between them. Germline values: CDR1 MNHNS, CDR2 SASEGT. This CDR3 reads CASSLPGRAFL. The CDR3 region has the DNA TGTGCCAGCAGCCTCCCGGGCCGAGCTTTCCTT.

This clonotype has at least ten counts. The rearrangement uses TRBV2 and TRBJ1-1; D call uncertain. With 4 bases removed from V and 10 bases from J, the gap between germline ends came to 16 bases. The CDR3 extends over 13 amino acids. In germline, CDR1 is SNHLY, CDR2 FYNNEI. CDR3 sequence reads: CASSAPTETGAFF. CDR3 sequence (DNA): TGTGCCAGCAGTGCTCCAACAGAGACCGGAGCTTTCTTT.

To note about this clonotype: The DNA is omitted, as the CDR3 cannot be located on it reliably, and the CDR3 follows TCRdb's listing. The chain is built from TRBV28 and TRBJ2-7; the table's TRBD2 call for D was not verified on the DNA. Germline lookup yields CDR1 MDHEN and CDR2 SYDVKM. The CDR3 is 20 amino acids long, termini counted. The chain's CDR3 is CASSFYICSASKGTVDEQYF.

The CDR3 reads CSAKGQGLSNQPQHF. CDR3 bases: TGCAGTGCGAAGGGACAGGGGCTATCCAATCAGCCCCAGCATTTT. This chain connects TRBV20-1 to TRBJ1-5; 10 bases are shared with TRBD1. The CDR3 loop spans 15 amino acids. Germline loops: CDR1 DFQATT, CDR2 SNEGSKA (reference sequence). V gave up 6 bases and J gave up 3 bases; unmatched junction bases: 8.

This clonotype has a handful of counts. The chain links TRBV25-1 to TRBJ2-1; TRBD2 matches at 8 bases. The germline CDR1 and CDR2 sequences are MGHDK and SYGVNS. There are 16 residues in the CDR3. The junction had 5 bases not matched to a gene; V was cut back by 0 bases and J by 4 bases. CDR3 sequence reads: CASSEYGGRSYNEQFF. The DNA of the CDR3 is TGTGCCAGCAGTGAATACGGCGGGAGGTCTTACAATGAGCAGTTCTTC.

This chain's CDR3 is CASSQPGTSGEQYF. CDR3 in DNA: TGCGCCAGCAGCCAACCCGGGACGAGCGGCGAGCAGTACTTC. The gene calls are TRBV4-1 and TRBJ2-7; the D call may be TRBD1 or TRBD2 (5 bases each). The germline V and J ends were trimmed by 2 bases and 6 bases, with 14 bases remaining between them. From germline, CDR1 is MGHRA and CDR2 YSYEKL. The CDR3 length is 14 residues.

The V gene is TRBV9, the J gene TRBJ2-7; possible D gene TRBD2, 6 bases. Germline lookup yields CDR1 SGDLS and CDR2 YYNGEE. Trimming stripped 4 bases from V and 3 bases from J, with 17 bases between. CDR3 size: 15 residues. CDR3 sequence (DNA): TGTGCCAGCAGCCCCTGGGGAGCGGGTAACTACGAGCAGTACTTC. It yields the protein CASSPWGAGNYEQYF.

The chain uses TRBV29-1 and TRBJ2-3, with 8 nucleotides matching TRBD1. Looked up from germline, CDR1 is SQVTM and CDR2 is ANQGSEA. V gave up 8 bases and J gave up 5 bases; unmatched junction bases: 9. The CDR3 has 13 residues. CDR3: CSSRTGLQDTQYF. CDR3 DNA sequence: TGCAGCAGCCGGACAGGGCTACAAGATACGCAGTATTTT.